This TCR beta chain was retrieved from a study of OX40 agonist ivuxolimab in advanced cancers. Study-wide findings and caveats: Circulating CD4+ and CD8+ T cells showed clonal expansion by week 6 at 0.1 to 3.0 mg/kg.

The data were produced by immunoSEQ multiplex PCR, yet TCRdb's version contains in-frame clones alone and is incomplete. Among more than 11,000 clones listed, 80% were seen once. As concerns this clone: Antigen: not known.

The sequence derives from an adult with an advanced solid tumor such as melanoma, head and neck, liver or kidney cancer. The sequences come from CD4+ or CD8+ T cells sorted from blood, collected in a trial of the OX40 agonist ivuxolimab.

The CDR3: CALDGRGYGYTF. The CDR3 DNA is TGTGCCTTGGACGGTCGGGGCTATGGCTACACCTTC. The chain employs TRBV30 and TRBJ1-2, with D uncertain. The CDR3 sequence is 12 residues long. V was shortened by 7 bases and J by 4 bases, with 13 bases between the two germline ends. In germline, CDR1 is GTSNPN, CDR2 SVGIG (reference sequence).